A selection of T cell receptor beta chains follows, all from one sample in a study of shared clonotypes between healthy human individuals. Sequencing used immunoSEQ multiplex PCR; TCRdb keeps in-frame clones, though not all of them. Seen here are millions of clones, approximately 90% observed once, and the top ten hold roughly 0.15%. Sample: naive CD4+ T cells sorted from blood. The receptors were gathered from a man younger than 30 in good health. Each CDR3 is given without its conserved first and last residue. Not all rows give a size; the values are once, few, many and, for expanded clones, a class.

V: TRBV7-3
size: -
CDR3: ASSEDVTYEQY

V: TRBV5-1
size: -
CDR3: ASSLPRDAGNEQF

V: TRBV7-6
size: -
CDR3: ASSFSQGGTEAF

V: TRBV28
size: -
CDR3: ASSLPSGGRETQY

V: TRBV6-5
size: -
CDR3: ASSYTGTGET

V: TRBV30
size: -
CDR3: AWSVGGGEAF

V: TRBV6-5
size: -
CDR3: ASSYNSYEQY

V: TRBV18
size: once
CDR3: ASSHGQGYNEQF

V: TRBV7-9
size: -
CDR3: ASSLGALYEQY

V: TRBV11-2
size: -
CDR3: ASSLEVRAGGNIQY

V: TRBV30
size: -
CDR3: AWRITGATGNTIY

V: TRBV7-8
size: -
CDR3: ASSLGGTGQYEQY

V: TRBV30
size: -
CDR3: AWSRGQLAKNIQY

V: TRBV10-1
size: -
CDR3: ASSESSLSRTDTQY

V: TRBV11-2
size: -
CDR3: ASSLVDGVSLEQY

V: TRBV2
size: few
CDR3: ASTSGRTEAF

V: TRBV7-9
size: -
CDR3: ASSHAWADQPQH

V: TRBV7-2
size: -
CDR3: ASSPTRQYEQY

V: TRBV18
size: -
CDR3: ASSPTGSAGNTIY

V: TRBV27
size: -
CDR3: ASSPTWASGRSY

V: TRBV27
size: -
CDR3: ASTRPGSYEQY

V: TRBV27
size: -
CDR3: ASSLGEEGYEQY

V: TRBV19
size: -
CDR3: ASSSPTGLGWDTGELF

V: TRBV28
size: few
CDR3: ASCRGAMNTEAF

V: TRBV7-9
size: -
CDR3: ASSFGTLNSPLH

V: TRBV29-1
size: -
CDR3: SVGRSGEKLF

V: TRBV9
size: -
CDR3: ASSVGGRINEQF

V: TRBV5-6
size: -
CDR3: ASSFAGTATQPQH

V: TRBV5-1
size: -
CDR3: ASSLSGLSTDTQY

V: TRBV27
size: -
CDR3: ASRRGTGGTDTQY

V: TRBV30
size: -
CDR3: ACMDRNTGELF

V: TRBV6-1
size: -
CDR3: ASSVAGLYGYT

V: TRBV16
size: -
CDR3: ASSPPSASTYEQY

V: TRBV18
size: -
CDR3: ASSPEQGRTYEQY

V: TRBV27
size: -
CDR3: ASRITGGVETQY

V: TRBV6-6
size: -
CDR3: ASSRGGSSYEQY

V: TRBV2
size: -
CDR3: ASSARPDTQY

V: TRBV6-1
size: -
CDR3: ASSDRGNSNQPQH

V: TRBV7-2
size: once
CDR3: ASSTGVWTDTQY

V: TRBV5-6
size: -
CDR3: ASSLIQGGGTDTQY

V: TRBV10-2
size: -
CDR3: ASSVTSGGQGTGELF

V: TRBV6-1
size: once
CDR3: ASGSTGRAEAF

V: TRBV12-5
size: -
CDR3: ASGQTSGRYNEQF

V: TRBV5-1
size: -
CDR3: ASSQLAGGTDTQY

V: TRBV27
size: -
CDR3: ARHLGGADRAF

V: TRBV6-1
size: -
CDR3: ASSGRDRAYEQY

V: TRBV7-2
size: -
CDR3: ASSLEGGYTGELF

V: TRBV19
size: -
CDR3: ASSTPGGQGARGELF

V: TRBV18
size: -
CDR3: ASSFSQGRETQY

V: TRBV7-9
size: -
CDR3: ASSPTGTSGNTIY

V: TRBV30
size: few
CDR3: AWSPDRLGNTIY

V: TRBV5-4
size: once
CDR3: ASSLAQGGGNEQF

V: TRBV19
size: -
CDR3: ASSGVRGDSHYGYT

V: TRBV9
size: -
CDR3: ASSVGGTVSYEQY

V: TRBV28
size: -
CDR3: ASCEGGINQPQH

V: TRBV6-5
size: -
CDR3: ASTPLSGYGNTIY

V: TRBV30
size: -
CDR3: ASRFRETQY